A single sample is the source of the 6 T cell receptor beta chains below, sequenced in a study of STAT3 mutations in large granular lymphocyte leukemia. Here immunoSEQ multiplex PCR was the method, and the copy in TCRdb shows in-frame clones only, minus some. Of approximately 31,000 clones in the sample, approximately 86% are singletons; the top ten hold approximately 11%. Regarding the study as a whole: In T-cell large granular lymphocyte leukemia, about half of patients showed multiple immunodominant subclonotypes.

Their antigens are not known. Sequenced material: peripheral blood mononuclear cells. These receptors originate from a man in his sixties with T-cell large granular lymphocyte leukemia. Some clones in this sample may be carry-over from other donors' samples.

The CDR3 DNA is TGTGCCAGCAGTACGACGGTGAACACTGAAGCTTTCTTT. Its protein product is CASSTTVNTEAFF. The chain has TRBV6-6 and TRBJ1-1; D is unresolved. V lost 5 bases to trimming and J lost 0 bases, with 7 bases between them. CDR1 is MNHNY and CDR2 is SVGAGI in the germline V gene (reference sequence). CDR3 length: 13 amino acids.

This clone has only one observation. CDR3 nucleotides: TGTGCCAGCAGCCCCAGGGGATTGGAAAAACTGTTTTTT. Translating gives CASSPRGLEKLFF. V is TRBV5-4 and J is TRBJ1-4, with D maybe TRBD1 (6 bases). CDR3 size: 13 residues. Trimming removed 4 bases at V and 8 bases at J, with 12 bases between. Germline CDR1 is SGHNT and CDR2 is YYREEE (reference sequence).

The chain carries TRBV5-1 and TRBJ1-2, with 9 bases fitting TRBD1. V shed 4 bases and J 1 base; nucleotides not matched to a gene: 8. Germline V CDR1 and CDR2: SGHRS, YFSETQ. The CDR3 spans 16 residues. The CDR3 nucleotides read TGCGCCAGCAGCCTGGCGGGGACAGGGAGTAACTATGGCTACACCTTC. Translation gives CASSLAGTGSNYGYTF.

V is TRBV29-1 and J is TRBJ1-3; D unresolved. This CDR3 is 12 amino acids long. CDR1 and CDR2 (germline): SQVTM, ANQGSEA. V was clipped by 5 bases and J by 0 bases, with 5 bases between them. The CDR3 DNA sequence: TGCAGCGTTTTCTCCTCTGGAAACACCATATATTTT. Its translation is CSVFSSGNTIYF.

J is TRBJ2-7 and V is TRBV18; TRBD1 agrees at 8 bases. The germline V gene has CDR1 KGHSH and CDR2 LQKENI. Trimming cost V 3 bases and J 5 bases; bases outside gene matches: 12. This CDR3 region has 16 residues. The CDR3: CASSPRTTGVRNEQYF. CDR3 nucleotide sequence: TGTGCCAGCTCACCCCGTACGACAGGGGTTCGCAACGAGCAGTACTTC.

V is TRBV27 and J is TRBJ2-5, with 14 bases lining up with TRBD2. This CDR3 has 20 amino acids. Germline-derived CDR1 and CDR2 are MNHEY and SMNVEV (reference sequence). Losses at the gene ends were 6 bases for V and 5 bases for J; bases not matched to a gene: 20. As DNA, the CDR3 is TGTGCCAGCAGGCCGGTGCGGAGGGGACTAGCGGGAGAAGGTTTGGAGACCCAGTACTTC. This encodes CASRPVRRGLAGEGLETQYF.